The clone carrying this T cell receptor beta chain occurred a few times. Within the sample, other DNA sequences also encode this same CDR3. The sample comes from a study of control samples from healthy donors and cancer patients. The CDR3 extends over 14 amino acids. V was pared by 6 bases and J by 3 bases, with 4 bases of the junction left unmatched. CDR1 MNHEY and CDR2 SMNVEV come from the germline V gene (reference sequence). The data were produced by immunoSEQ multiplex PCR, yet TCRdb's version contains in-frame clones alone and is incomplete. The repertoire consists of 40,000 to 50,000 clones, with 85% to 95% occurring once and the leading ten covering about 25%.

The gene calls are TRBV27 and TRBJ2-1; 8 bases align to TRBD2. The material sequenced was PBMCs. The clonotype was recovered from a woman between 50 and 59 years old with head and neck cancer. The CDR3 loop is CASSGGAGYNEQFF. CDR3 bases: TGTGCCAGCAGCGGGGGGGCAGGCTACAATGAGCAGTTCTTC.